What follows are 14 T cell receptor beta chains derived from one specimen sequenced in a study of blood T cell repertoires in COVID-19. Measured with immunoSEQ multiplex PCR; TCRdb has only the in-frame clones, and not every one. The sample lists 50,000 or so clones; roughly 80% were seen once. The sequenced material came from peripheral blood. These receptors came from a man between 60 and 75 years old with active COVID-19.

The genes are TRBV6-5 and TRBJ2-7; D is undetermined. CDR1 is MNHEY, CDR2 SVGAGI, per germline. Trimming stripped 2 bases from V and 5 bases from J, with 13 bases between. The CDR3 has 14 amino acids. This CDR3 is CASSYLVGGDEQYF. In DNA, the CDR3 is TGTGCCAGCAGTTACCTAGTGGGTGGTGACGAGCAGTACTTC.

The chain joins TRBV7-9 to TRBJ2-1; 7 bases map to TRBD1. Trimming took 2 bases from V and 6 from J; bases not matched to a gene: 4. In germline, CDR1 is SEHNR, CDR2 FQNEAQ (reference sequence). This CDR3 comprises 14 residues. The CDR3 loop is CASSLNRQGNEQFF. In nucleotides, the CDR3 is TGTGCCAGCAGCTTAAACCGACAGGGCAATGAGCAGTTCTTC.

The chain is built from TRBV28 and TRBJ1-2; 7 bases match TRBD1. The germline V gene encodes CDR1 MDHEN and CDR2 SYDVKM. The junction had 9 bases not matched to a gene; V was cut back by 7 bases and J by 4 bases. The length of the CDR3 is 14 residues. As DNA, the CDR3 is TGTGCCAGCACAACCGGACAGGCCTTCTATGGCTACACCTTC. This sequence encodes CASTTGQAFYGYTF.

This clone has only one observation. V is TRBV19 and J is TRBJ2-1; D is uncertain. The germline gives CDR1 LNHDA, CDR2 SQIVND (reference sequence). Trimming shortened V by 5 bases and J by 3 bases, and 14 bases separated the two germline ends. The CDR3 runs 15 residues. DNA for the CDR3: TGTGCCAGTAGTTCCCAGGCCGTCCACTACAATGAGCAGTTCTTC. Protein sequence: CASSSQAVHYNEQFF. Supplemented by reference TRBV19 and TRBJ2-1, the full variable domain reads DGGITQSPKYLFRKEGQNVTLSCEQNLNHDAMYWYRQDPGQGLRLIYYSQIVNDFQKGDIAEGYSVSREKKESFPLTVTSAQKNPTAFYLCASSSQAVHYNEQFFGPGTRLTVL.

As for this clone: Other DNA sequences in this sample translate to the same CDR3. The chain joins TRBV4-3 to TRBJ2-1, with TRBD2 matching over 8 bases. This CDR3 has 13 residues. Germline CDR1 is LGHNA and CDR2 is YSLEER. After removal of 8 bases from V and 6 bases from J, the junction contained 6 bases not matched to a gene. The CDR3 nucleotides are TGCGCCAGCTCCGGGGGGGCGTTCAATGAGCAGTTCTTC. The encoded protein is CASSGGAFNEQFF.

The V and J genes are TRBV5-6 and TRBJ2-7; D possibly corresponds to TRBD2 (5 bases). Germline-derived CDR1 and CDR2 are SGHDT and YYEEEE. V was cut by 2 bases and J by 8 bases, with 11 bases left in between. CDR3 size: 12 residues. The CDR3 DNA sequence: TGTGCCAGCAGCTTTCCAGTCGGGAAGCAGTACTTC. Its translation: CASSFPVGKQYF.

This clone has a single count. CDR3 residues: CASSPGTGGWNEQFF. The DNA of the CDR3 is TGTGCCAGCAGCCCAGGGACAGGGGGTTGGAATGAGCAGTTCTTC. The rearrangement uses TRBV6-5 and TRBJ2-1; 11 nucleotides line up with TRBD1. Trimming removed 6 bases from V and 7 bases from J; junction bases left unmatched: 8. Germline-derived CDR1 and CDR2 are MNHEY and SVGAGI. The CDR3 covers 15 residues.

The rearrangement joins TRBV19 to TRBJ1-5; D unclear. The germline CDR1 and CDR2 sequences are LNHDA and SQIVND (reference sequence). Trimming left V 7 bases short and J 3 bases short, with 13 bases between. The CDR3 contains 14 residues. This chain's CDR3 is CASKGREFNQPQHF. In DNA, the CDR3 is TGTGCCAGTAAAGGGCGGGAATTCAATCAGCCCCAGCATTTT.

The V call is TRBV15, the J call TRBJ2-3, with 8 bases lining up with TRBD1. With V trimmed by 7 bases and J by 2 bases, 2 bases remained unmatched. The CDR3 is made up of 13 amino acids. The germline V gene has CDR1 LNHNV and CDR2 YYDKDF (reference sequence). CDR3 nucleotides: TGTGCCACCAAGGACAGGGCCACAGATACGCAGTATTTT. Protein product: CATKDRATDTQYF.

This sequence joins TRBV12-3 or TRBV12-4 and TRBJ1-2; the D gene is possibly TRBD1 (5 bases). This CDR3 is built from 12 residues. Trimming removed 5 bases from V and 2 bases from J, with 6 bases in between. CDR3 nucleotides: TGTGCCAGCAGTCGACAGAACTATGGCTACACCTTC. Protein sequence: CASSRQNYGYTF.

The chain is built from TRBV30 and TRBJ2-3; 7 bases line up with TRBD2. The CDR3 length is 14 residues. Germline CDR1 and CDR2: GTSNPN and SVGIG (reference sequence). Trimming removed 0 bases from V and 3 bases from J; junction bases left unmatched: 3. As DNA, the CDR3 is TGTGCCTGGAGTGTGGGGGGGATGACAGATACGCAGTATTTT. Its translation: CAWSVGGMTDTQYF.

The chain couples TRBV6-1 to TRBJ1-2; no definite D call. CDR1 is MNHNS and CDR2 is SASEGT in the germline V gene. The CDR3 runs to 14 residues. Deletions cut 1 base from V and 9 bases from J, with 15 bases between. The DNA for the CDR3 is TGTGCCAGCAGTGAAGACCTAGACGGCTTCAGCTACACCTTC. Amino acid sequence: CASSEDLDGFSYTF.

This chain's CDR3 is CSASVLAGSYEQYF. The CDR3 coding sequence is TGCAGTGCTAGTGTCCTAGCGGGGTCCTACGAGCAGTACTTC. The V call is TRBV20-1, the J call TRBJ2-7; 9 nucleotides align to TRBD2. Unmatched junction bases numbered 4, after V lost 3 bases and J lost 1 base. CDR3 length equals 14 residues. Looked up from germline, CDR1 is DFQATT and CDR2 is SNEGSKA (reference sequence).

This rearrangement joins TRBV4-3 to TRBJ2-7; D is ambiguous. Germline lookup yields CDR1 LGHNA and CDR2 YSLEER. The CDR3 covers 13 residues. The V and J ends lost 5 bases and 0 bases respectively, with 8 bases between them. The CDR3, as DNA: TGCGCCAGCAGCGTTTCTCTCTCCTACGAGCAGTACTTC. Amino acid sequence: CASSVSLSYEQYF.